Below, 17 T cell receptor beta chains from the same sample are listed, as sequenced in a study of T cells in Graves' hyperthyroidism and ophthalmopathy. The investigators amplified TCR beta CDR3 regions from RNA transcripts. First-round RT-PCR with HTBI primers amplified the TCR CDR3 region. TCRdb re-derived calls from the multiplex PCR reads in MiXCR, one entry per CDR3 protein. The sample holds about half a million distinct CDR3 sequences, about 20% seen once. Material: blood. The receptors here all came from a man younger than 35 with Graves' hyperthyroidism.

In this sample, this clonotype turned up many times. The chain has TRBV27 and TRBJ2-2; weak D call: TRBD2 (6 bases). Trimming left V 8 bases short and J 2 bases short, with 12 bases between. The germline gives CDR1 MNHEY, CDR2 SMNVEV (reference sequence). The CDR3 totals 14 residues. The DNA for the CDR3 is TGTGCCAGCGGGAGGAGTGGAAACACCGGGGAGCTGTTTTTT. This gives the protein CASGRSGNTGELFF.

A few counts support this clonotype. The gene calls are TRBV27 and TRBJ2-4, with 7 bases matching TRBD2. V gave up 6 bases and J gave up 8 bases; unmatched junction bases: 13. CDR1 is MNHEY, CDR2 SMNVEV, per germline (reference sequence). The CDR3 totals 15 residues. The CDR3 nucleotides are TGTGCCAGCAGCCCGACAGCCAGCGGGGATGACATTCAGTACTTC. Its translation: CASSPTASGDDIQYF.

The rearrangement links TRBV6-2 or TRBV6-3 to TRBJ2-5; 7 bases align to TRBD1. Germline CDR1 is MNHEY and CDR2 is SVGEGT. The CDR3 length is 16 residues. J gave up 1 base and V 5 bases, and 10 bases lay outside the gene matches. The CDR3: CASSRRGLVLQETQYF. The CDR3, as DNA: TGTGCCAGCAGTAGAAGGGGGCTCGTGCTCCAAGAGACCCAGTACTTC.

This clonotype was seen at least ten times. V gene TRBV7-8 combines with J gene TRBJ2-2; 8 bases fit TRBD1. The CDR3 totals 15 residues. Trimming took 0 bases from V and 4 from J; bases not matched to a gene: 1. CDR1 SGHVS and CDR2 FQNEAQ come from the germline V gene. The CDR3 protein is CASSLADRGTGELFF. The CDR3 region has the DNA TGTGCCAGCAGCTTAGCAGACAGGGGCACCGGGGAGCTGTTTTTT.

This clonotype was counted many times. This sequence joins TRBV6-1 and TRBJ1-2, with TRBD1 matching 7 bases. The germline V gene encodes CDR1 MNHNS and CDR2 SASEGT. V lost 2 bases and J lost 4; bases outside the gene matches: 7. This CDR3 has 15 residues. The CDR3 sequence is CASSERGQVSYGYTF. As DNA, the CDR3 is TGTGCCAGCAGTGAAAGAGGACAGGTTTCCTATGGCTACACCTTC.

This clonotype was picked up many times. The rearrangement links TRBV11-1 to TRBJ2-7, with TRBD2 matching 12 bases. V was pared by 4 bases and J by 5 bases, with 9 bases of the junction left unmatched. Germline V gene sequence: CDR1 SGHAT, CDR2 FQDESV (reference sequence). The CDR3 has 16 amino acids. The CDR3 coding sequence is TGTGCCAGCAGCTACCTAGCGGGGGGGCCGGAGGACGAGCAGTACTTC. It codes for CASSYLAGGPEDEQYF. The full variable domain, its missing parts supplied by reference TRBV11-1 and TRBJ2-7, is EAEVAQSPRYKITEKSQAVAFWCDPISGHATLYWYRQILGQGPELLVQFQDESVVDDSQLPKDRFSAERLKGVDSTLKIQPAELGDSAMYLCASSYLAGGPEDEQYFGPGTRLTVT.

This clonotype was seen ten or more times. The V call is TRBV7-2, the J call TRBJ1-1; perhaps TRBD1 as D (5 bases). Germline assignment: CDR1 SGHTA and CDR2 FQGNSA. Trimming shortened V by 5 bases and J by 4 bases, and 20 bases separated the two germline ends. The length of the CDR3 is 16 residues. The CDR3 sequence: CASSPKDRGVFTEAFF. CDR3 coding DNA: TGTGCCAGCAGCCCAAAAGACCGGGGGGTGTTCACTGAAGCTTTCTTT.

At least ten counts were recorded for this clonotype. J is TRBJ2-2 and V is TRBV7-8; 7 nucleotides align to TRBD2. The CDR3 covers 15 residues. Germline V gene sequence: CDR1 SGHVS, CDR2 FQNEAQ. J was trimmed by 4 bases and V by 7 bases; bases with no gene match: 9. The CDR3 DNA follows: TGTGCCAGCACAAGCGGGGTTAAGAGCACCGGGGAGCTGTTTTTT. It is translated as CASTSGVKSTGELFF.

The chain couples TRBV6-2 or TRBV6-3 to TRBJ1-2; D is unclear. The CDR3 covers 12 residues. Per the germline V gene, CDR1 is MNHEY and CDR2 is SVGEGT. V was shortened by 8 bases and J by 6 bases, with 13 bases between the two germline ends. CDR3 sequence reads: CASSTWQDGYTF. The CDR3 DNA reads TGTGCCAGCTCTACGTGGCAGGATGGCTACACCTTC.

The chain couples TRBV9 to TRBJ2-7, with D possibly matching TRBD1 (6 bases). The CDR3 loop spans 16 amino acids. Germline assignment: CDR1 SGDLS and CDR2 YYNGEE. Trimming took off 4 bases at V and 2 bases at J, with 19 bases between the two ends. The CDR3 DNA follows: TGTGCCAGCAGCTCACCTGCTCAGGGGAGCACCTACGAGCAGTACTTC. It is translated as CASSSPAQGSTYEQYF.

This clonotype was observed a few times. It may be a read error: a sequence one base away is much more abundant. The gene calls are TRBV7-8 and TRBJ2-6; D gene unclear. Trimming stripped 6 bases from V and 0 bases from J, with 3 bases between. This CDR3 region has 13 residues. Germline V gene sequence: CDR1 SGHVS, CDR2 FQNEAQ. The CDR3 bases are TGTGCCAGCAGGTTCTCTGGGGCCAACGTCCTGACTTTC. Translation: CASRFSGANVLTF.

This sequence joins TRBV11-2 and TRBJ1-2; 8 positions agree with TRBD1. Per germline, CDR1 SGHAT and CDR2 FQNNGV. The CDR3 covers 16 residues. V was pared by 1 base and J by 4 bases, with 8 bases of the junction left unmatched. The CDR3 DNA reads TGTGCCAGCAGCTTAGTCTCTACAGGGGGTGGCTATGGCTACACCTTC. This sequence encodes CASSLVSTGGGYGYTF.

This clonotype occurred many times. This chain connects TRBV2 to TRBJ1-5; D possibly corresponds to TRBD1 (5 bases). The CDR3 length is 14 residues. Trimming stripped 7 bases from V and 7 bases from J, with 17 bases between. CDR1 is SNHLY, CDR2 FYNNEI, per germline. DNA for the CDR3: TGTGCCAGCACCCTGAGTAGGGGAGGACAGCCCCAGCATTTT. Translated, it gives CASTLSRGGQPQHF.

In this sample, this clonotype turned up many times. This chain links TRBV11-2 with TRBJ1-2; tentative D call: TRBD1 (6 bases). The CDR3 is 13 amino acids. Germline assignment: CDR1 SGHAT and CDR2 FQNNGV. V gave up 5 bases and J gave up 6 bases, with 13 bases separating them. The DNA of the CDR3 is TGTGCCAGCAGCCAACGCAGGGGCGATGGCTACACCTTC. It translates to CASSQRRGDGYTF.

This chain joins TRBV18 and TRBJ1-3; D unresolved. Trimming left V 1 base short and J 0 bases short, with 10 bases between. In germline, CDR1 is KGHSH, CDR2 LQKENI. CDR3 length: 16 residues. CDR3 loop: CASSPLDTSSGNTIYF. CDR3 in DNA: TGTGCCAGCTCACCACTCGATACCTCCTCTGGAAACACCATATATTTT.

This clonotype was seen a few times. The J gene is TRBJ2-5, the V gene TRBV12-3 or TRBV12-4, with a weak D call TRBD2 (6 bases). CDR3 size: 15 residues. Trimming removed 6 bases from V and 5 bases from J, with 19 bases in between. The CDR3 DNA sequence: TGTGCCAGCAGGCCAGGGACTTCTTCAGGGGAGACCCAGTACTTC. It encodes CASRPGTSSGETQYF.

Points on this clonotype: Given a much more abundant clone one base away, this may be a read error. V and J are TRBV6-1 and TRBJ2-7, with D possibly called TRBD1 or TRBD2 (5 bases each). Germline V gives CDR1 MNHNS, CDR2 SASEGT. The length of the CDR3 is 14 residues. The V end lost 7 bases, the J end lost 2 bases, and 15 bases lay between the germline ends. DNA of the CDR3: TGTGCCAGCAATCTAGGGACGGCAACCTACGAGCAGTACTTC. Translating gives CASNLGTATYEQYF.